This entry lists 23 T cell receptor beta chains sequenced from one sample in a study of T cell responses to AZD1222 COVID-19 vaccine (dated by TCRdb to 2020 to 2023). The library was made by the immunoSEQ multiplex PCR assay. Imported from immuneACCESS, the table was reduced by TCRdb to in-frame sequences with V and J called. These copies leave out some clones; in studies compared against another copy, an unresolved V gene accounts for under half, and the cause of the remainder is not known. The sample yields over 120,000 clones; approximately 92% were counted once. Over 1.5% of the sample comes from the top ten. The sample's time point label, in plain terms: baseline before first vaccination. Sequenced here: peripheral blood, sampled on day 0 of AZD1222 vaccination. These receptor sequences come from an adult in good health.

The V call is TRBV2, the J call TRBJ2-3; 14 positions agree with TRBD2. The CDR3 covers 14 residues. V trimming: 5 bases; J trimming: 6 bases; junction bases outside the gene matches: 1. Germline V gene sequence: CDR1 SNHLY, CDR2 FYNNEI. The CDR3 region has the DNA TGTGCCAGCAGTAGGACTAGCGGGAGGGATACGCAGTATTTT. It is translated as CASSRTSGRDTQYF.

V gene TRBV27 combines with J gene TRBJ2-2, with D unclear. Trimming left V 8 bases short and J 0 bases short, with 13 bases between. CDR3 length: 15 residues. Germline loops: CDR1 MNHEY, CDR2 SMNVEV (reference sequence). CDR3 coding DNA: TGTGCCAGCCTCCCGCTCGCCCCGAACACCGGGGAGCTGTTTTTT. It yields the protein CASLPLAPNTGELFF.

This clone was observed a single time. This chain connects TRBV4-2 to TRBJ2-2; D is uncertain. The CDR3 runs 15 residues. Per germline, CDR1 LGHNA and CDR2 YNFKEQ. The V end was cut by 0 bases, the J end by 4 bases, with 9 bases between. The CDR3 loop is CASSQDSRVTGELFF. In DNA form, the CDR3 reads TGTGCCAGCAGCCAAGATTCTAGAGTCACCGGGGAGCTGTTTTTT.

The chain combines TRBV5-6 with TRBJ1-1; D is possibly TRBD1 (5 bases). Germline assignment: CDR1 SGHDT and CDR2 YYEEEE. Trimming took 1 base from V and 8 from J, leaving 21 bases between them. This CDR3 contains 16 residues. CDR3 nucleotide sequence: TGTGCCAGCAGCTTGAGTCCCCACCCTCCCTCAGGGGAAGCTTTCTTT. Protein sequence: CASSLSPHPPSGEAFF.

V is TRBV5-6 and J is TRBJ2-5; no reliable D call. The CDR3 runs 15 residues. From germline, CDR1 is SGHDT and CDR2 YYEEEE. V was trimmed by 0 bases and J by 1 base, leaving 10 bases between them. In DNA form, the CDR3 reads TGTGCCAGCAGCTTGGCAACACCCGTCCAAGAGACCCAGTACTTC. Amino acid sequence: CASSLATPVQETQYF.

This clone was picked up one time. The rearrangement links TRBV6-5 to TRBJ2-3; perhaps TRBD1 as D (6 bases). Germline V gene sequence: CDR1 MNHEY, CDR2 SVGAGI. The length of the CDR3 is 15 residues. V lost 2 bases, J lost 6 bases, and 15 bases lay in between. The CDR3 sequence is CASSYDPRQVDTQYF. The CDR3 DNA reads as TGTGCCAGCAGTTACGACCCTCGACAGGTGGATACGCAGTATTTT.

The V gene is TRBV6-5, the J gene TRBJ1-2; the D is unclear. Trimming took off 6 bases at V and 3 bases at J, with 14 bases between the two ends. Germline CDR1 and CDR2: MNHEY and SVGAGI. The CDR3 is 14 residues long. The CDR3 sequence: CASRLYFEDYGYTF. As DNA, the CDR3 is TGTGCCAGCAGACTTTACTTCGAGGACTATGGCTACACCTTC.

The V gene is TRBV29-1, the J gene TRBJ2-5; 7 nucleotides agree with TRBD1. V trimming: 6 bases; J trimming: 5 bases; junction bases outside the gene matches: 6. There are 12 residues in the CDR3. CDR1 is SQVTM and CDR2 is ANQGSEA in the germline V gene. DNA of the CDR3: TGCAGCGTGCTAGGGGGCGAGGAGACCCAGTACTTC. It encodes CSVLGGEETQYF.

This rearrangement joins TRBV5-1 to TRBJ2-7; 10 positions match TRBD1. The germline V gene has CDR1 SGHRS and CDR2 YFSETQ. This CDR3 has 14 amino acids. V lost 2 bases, J lost 4 bases, and 3 bases stayed unmatched. In DNA, the CDR3 is TGCGCCAGCAGCTTAGGACAGGGGGTTTACGAGCAGTACTTC. Translation: CASSLGQGVYEQYF. Variable domain in full (rest from reference TRBV5-1 and TRBJ2-7): KAGVTQTPRYLIKTRGQQVTLSCSPISGHRSVSWYQQTPGQGLQFLFEYFSETQRNKGNFPGRFSGRQFSNSRSEMNVSTLELGDSALYLCASSLGQGVYEQYFGPGTRLTVT.

CDR3 nucleotides: TGCGCCAGCAGCTCACAAGGACAGGAGAACACCGGGGAGCTGTTTTTT. Translation: CASSSQGQENTGELFF. The chain carries TRBV5-1 and TRBJ2-2, with TRBD1 identical over 7 bases. V lost 3 bases to trimming and J lost 1 base; unmatched junction nucleotides: 6. This CDR3 has 16 residues. Germline V gene data show CDR1 as SGHRS and CDR2 as YFSETQ.

V usage is TRBV6-5 and J usage is TRBJ2-2; D may be TRBD1 or TRBD2 (5 bases each). Germline V gene lookup returns CDR1 MNHEY and CDR2 SVGAGI. This CDR3 contains 14 residues. V lost 6 bases and J 3 bases, leaving 11 bases between the germline ends. This CDR3 is CASSPGAYTGELFF. DNA of the CDR3: TGTGCCAGCAGCCCCGGGGCTTACACCGGGGAGCTGTTTTTT.

The rearrangement links TRBV11-2 to TRBJ2-2, with D possibly matching TRBD2 (6 bases). Germline V gives CDR1 SGHAT, CDR2 FQNNGV. CDR3 length: 16 amino acids. Between the trimmed V and J ends, which lost 7 bases and 7 bases, there was a span of 22 bases. The CDR3 spells CASTSEGTSRRGELFF. Written as DNA, the CDR3 is TGTGCCAGCACCTCAGAGGGAACTAGCCGCCGCGGGGAGCTGTTTTTT.

This clone was seen just once. This chain uses TRBV19 with TRBJ1-3; D gene uncertain. V was pared by 4 bases and J by 0 bases, with 13 bases between. The CDR3 length is 16 residues. Germline CDR1 and CDR2: LNHDA and SQIVND (reference sequence). CDR3 DNA: TGTGCCAGTAGTAGGGCGCTCGGTGGCTCTGGAAACACCATATATTTT. This translates into CASSRALGGSGNTIYF.

There are a few counts of this clone. The CDR3 DNA reads TGTGCCAGCAGTACCCCTAGCGGGAGGGCCTGGGAGCAGTTCTTC. It translates to CASSTPSGRAWEQFF. The chain has TRBV5-6 and TRBJ2-1, with 12 bases that match TRBD2. There are 15 residues in the CDR3. Looked up from germline, CDR1 is SGHDT and CDR2 is YYEEEE. V lost 5 bases and J lost 10; bases outside the gene matches: 10.

The V call is TRBV5-5, the J call TRBJ2-5; D is ambiguous. Trimming left V 2 bases short and J 5 bases short, with 25 bases between. The length of the CDR3 is 18 residues. The germline CDR1 and CDR2 sequences are SGHKS and YYEKEE (reference sequence). The DNA of the CDR3 is TGTGCCAGCAGCTTAAGCAAGTGGGCTAGTGATCTCCGGGAGACCCAGTACTTC. Translated: CASSLSKWASDLRETQYF.

This chain connects TRBV18 to TRBJ1-2; perhaps TRBD1 as D (6 bases). CDR1 and CDR2 (germline): KGHSH, LQKENI. V dropped 3 bases and J dropped 7 bases, with 9 bases sitting between them. There are 12 residues in the CDR3. The CDR3 here is CASSPDRSGYTF. The CDR3 DNA reads TGTGCCAGCTCACCGGACAGAAGTGGCTACACCTTC.

The chain employs TRBV4-1 and TRBJ1-1; possibly TRBD1 for D (5 bases). Germline V lookup: CDR1 MGHRA, CDR2 YSYEKL. This CDR3 region has 15 residues. V lost 5 bases and J lost 1, with 14 bases in between. The CDR3 loop is CASSAPGKGNTEAFF. The CDR3 nucleotides are TGCGCCAGCAGCGCCCCAGGGAAAGGGAACACTGAAGCTTTCTTT.

The chain recombines TRBV6-5 with TRBJ2-2; D is possibly TRBD1 (5 bases). This CDR3 is 14 amino acids long. Trimming shortened V by 7 bases and J by 5 bases, and 14 bases separated the two germline ends. CDR1 and CDR2 from the germline V gene are MNHEY and SVGAGI. The CDR3 nucleotides are TGTGCCAGCACTCAGGGTGTCGATACCGGGGAGCTGTTTTTT. Translating it yields CASTQGVDTGELFF.

The chain combines TRBV18 with TRBJ2-1, with TRBD2 identical over 7 bases. V gave up 0 bases and J gave up 4 bases; unmatched junction bases: 3. The germline gives CDR1 KGHSH, CDR2 LQKENI. The CDR3 extends over 15 amino acids. The CDR3 loop reads CASSPPASGYNEQFF. For the CDR3, the DNA is TGTGCCAGCTCACCACCGGCTAGCGGATACAATGAGCAGTTCTTC. Based on the CDR3 plus reference TRBV18 and TRBJ2-1, the full variable domain is NAGVMQNPRHLVRRRGQEARLRCSPMKGHSHVYWYRQLPEEGLKFMVYLQKENIIDESGMPKERFSAEFPKEGPSILRIQQVVRGDSAAYFCASSPPASGYNEQFFGPGTRLTVL.

V is TRBV6-4 and J is TRBJ1-1, with a possible D match to TRBD1 (6 bases). The CDR3 consists of 17 residues. V was cut by 4 bases and J by 4 bases, with 22 bases left in between. Germline V lookup: CDR1 MRHNA, CDR2 SNTAGT. CDR3 DNA: TGTGCCAGCAGTGGGGCCAATTCGTTCGGCAGGGGCACTGAAGCTTTCTTT. Amino acid sequence: CASSGANSFGRGTEAFF.

J is TRBJ1-5 and V is TRBV29-1, with a possible D match to TRBD1 (5 bases). Looked up from germline, CDR1 is SQVTM and CDR2 is ANQGSEA. V was shortened by 7 bases and J by 3 bases, with 13 bases between the two germline ends. This CDR3 contains 13 residues. This CDR3 reads CSAGDGYNQPQHF. CDR3 bases: TGCAGCGCTGGGGACGGTTACAATCAGCCCCAGCATTTT.

The CDR3 DNA sequence: TGTGCCAGAAGCTTGGACCCCGGGACTAGCGGCCGGAGGAGCACAGATACGCAGTATTTT. Its translation is CARSLDPGTSGRRSTDTQYF. V usage is TRBV5-3 and J usage is TRBJ2-3, with TRBD2 identical over 11 bases. TRBV5-3 qualifies as an ORF whose function is uncertain. V was clipped by 0 bases and J by 0 bases; unmatched bases: 12. There are 20 residues in the CDR3.

The rearrangement joins TRBV6-2 or TRBV6-3 to TRBJ1-6; tentatively, D is TRBD1 (6 bases). Germline lookup yields CDR1 MNHEY and CDR2 SVGEGT. CDR3 length equals 17 residues. V was cut by 1 base and J by 2 bases, with 12 bases left in between. CDR3 sequence: CASSYFGGSTYNSPLHF. CDR3 DNA sequence: TGTGCCAGCAGTTACTTTGGGGGCTCCACCTATAATTCACCCCTCCACTTT.